These T cell receptor beta chains were read from a single sample in a study of blood T cell repertoires in COVID-19. Assay used: immunoSEQ multiplex PCR; TCRdb lists only in-frame clones, some missing. The data contain over 200,000 clones, 80% to 90% of them singletons. The sample taken for sequencing was PBMCs or T cells enriched from blood (not recorded which). The receptors here all came from a woman aged 45-65 years in a cohort exposed to, infected with or recovered from COVID-19 (not recorded which). The CDR3 runs from the conserved cysteine through the conserved F or W. The D gene is left open where the match is weak. Rows may omit the clone size; those that give it use once, few, many or a size class.

CASSWGLAGGISNEQFF	TGTGCCAGCAGCTGGGGACTAGCGGGGGGGATATCCAATGAGCAGTTCTTC	TRBD2	TRBJ2-1	.	TRBV9
CAISDGAGTETQYF	TGTGCCATCAGTGACGGGGCGGGGACGGAGACCCAGTACTTC	.	TRBJ2-5	.	TRBV10-3
CASSLARGRYEQYF	TGTGCCAGCAGCTTAGCCCGTGGTCGGTACGAGCAGTACTTC	.	TRBJ2-7	.	TRBV7-9
CASSEFTVTNSPLHF	TGTGCCAGCAGTGAATTCACAGTCACCAATTCACCCCTCCACTTT	.	TRBJ1-6	once	TRBV6-1
CASSTGSYNSPLHF	TGTGCCAGCAGCACGGGTTCCTATAATTCACCCCTCCACTTT	.	TRBJ1-6	.	TRBV2
CASSYSDRGDQPQHF	TGTGCCAGCAGTTACTCGGACAGGGGAGATCAGCCCCAGCATTTT	TRBD1	TRBJ1-5	.	TRBV6-2/TRBV6-3
CASSQDTSVYTDTQYF	TGCGCCAGCAGCCAAGATACTAGCGTATACACAGATACGCAGTATTTT	TRBD2	TRBJ2-3	.	TRBV4-3
CASSRPSGQAGTDTQYF	TGCGCCAGCAGCCGCCCGAGTGGACAGGCCGGCACAGATACGCAGTATTTT	TRBD1	TRBJ2-3	.	TRBV4-1
CAGWTGRLAGNTIYF	TGTGCCGGGTGGACAGGGCGCTTGGCTGGAAACACCATATATTTT	TRBD1	TRBJ1-3	.	TRBV30
CAWSRGASYEQYF	TGTGCCTGGAGTCGGGGGGCCTCCTACGAGCAGTACTTC	.	TRBJ2-7	.	TRBV30
CASCPGAGNYNEQFF	TGTGCCAGCTGCCCCGGAGCGGGGAACTACAATGAGCAGTTCTTC	TRBD2	TRBJ2-1	.	TRBV7-2
CASSLAGYGSYEQYF	TGTGCCAGCAGCTTGGCGGGATATGGTTCCTACGAGCAGTACTTC	.	TRBJ2-7	.	TRBV5-6
CATSDLAGDQPQHF	TGTGCCACCAGTGATTTGGCAGGGGATCAGCCCCAGCATTTT	.	TRBJ1-5	once	TRBV24-1
CATSDLSSRGTGELFF	TGTGCCACCAGTGATTTATCCTCAAGAGGGACCGGGGAGCTGTTTTTT	.	TRBJ2-2	.	TRBV24-1
CASSLMTSGDTDTQYF	TGTGCCAGCAGCTTAATGACTAGCGGAGACACAGATACGCAGTATTTT	TRBD2	TRBJ2-3	.	TRBV5-4
CASSPRDRIGYEQYF	TGTGCCAGCAGCCCCCGGGACAGGATTGGCTACGAGCAGTACTTC	TRBD1	TRBJ2-7	.	TRBV6-5
CASSPTPYGYTF	TGTGCCAGCTCACCGACTCCTTATGGCTACACCTTC	.	TRBJ1-2	.	TRBV18
CASSLVGGFRRSPLHF	TGTGCCAGCAGCTTAGTGGGGGGATTCCGCCGTTCACCCCTCCACTTT	.	TRBJ1-6	.	TRBV7-2
CASSQGSSGATGELFF	TGCGCCAGCAGCCAAGGAAGCTCAGGGGCCACCGGGGAGCTGTTTTTT	.	TRBJ2-2	.	TRBV4-3
CASSARGQPQHF	TGTGCCAGCAGTGCTAGGGGGCAGCCCCAGCATTTT	.	TRBJ1-5	.	TRBV28
CASSQGSGGLKDTQYF	TGCGCCAGCAGCCAAGGTAGCGGGGGCTTGAAAGATACGCAGTATTTT	TRBD2	TRBJ2-3	.	TRBV4-3
CASSKATGAPYNEQFF	TGTGCCAGCAGCAAGGCGACAGGCGCACCCTACAATGAGCAGTTCTTC	.	TRBJ2-1	.	TRBV2
CASSQITSTEAFF	TGTGCCAGCAGCCAGATCACAAGCACTGAAGCTTTCTTT	.	TRBJ1-1	.	TRBV3-1/TRBV3-2
CASSLNTDSPLHF	TGTGCCAGCAGCTTGAACACAGATTCACCCCTCCACTTT	.	TRBJ1-6	.	TRBV7-9
CASSLNTGLSTDTQYF	TGTGCCAGCAGCTTGAATACGGGGTTAAGCACAGATACGCAGTATTTT	.	TRBJ2-3	.	TRBV5-4
CAIRLSSTDTQYF	TGTGCCATAAGACTTTCTAGCACAGATACGCAGTATTTT	.	TRBJ2-3	.	TRBV10-3
CASSLGGTIYF	TGTGCCAGCAGCTTAGGCGGCACCATATATTTT	.	TRBJ1-3	.	TRBV7-6
CASSQRTAYEQYF	TGTGCCAGCAGCCAACGGACAGCCTACGAGCAGTACTTC	.	TRBJ2-7	once	TRBV3-1/TRBV3-2
CASSLTRGQSYGYTF	TGTGCCAGCAGCCTGACCAGGGGGCAGAGCTATGGCTACACCTTC	TRBD1	TRBJ1-2	once	TRBV4-2
CASSWDREGTEAFF	TGTGCCAGCTCATGGGACAGGGAGGGGACTGAAGCTTTCTTT	TRBD1	TRBJ1-1	few	TRBV18
CASSPSRTRTEQFF	TGTGCCAGCAGCCCCTCCCGGACTAGAACTGAGCAGTTCTTC	TRBD2	TRBJ2-1	.	TRBV3-1/TRBV3-2
CAWSRQGSSEAFF	TGTGCCTGGAGTCGACAGGGCAGCTCTGAAGCTTTCTTT	TRBD1	TRBJ1-1	.	TRBV30
CASSPRRGRYNEQFF	TGTGCCAGCAGCCCCCGCAGGGGGCGTTACAATGAGCAGTTCTTC	TRBD1	TRBJ2-1	.	TRBV11-2
CAISLGGNQPQHF	TGTGCCATCAGTTTGGGAGGCAATCAGCCCCAGCATTTT	.	TRBJ1-5	.	TRBV10-3
CASSLPGVAFF	TGTGCCAGCAGTTTGCCCGGGGTAGCTTTCTTT	.	TRBJ1-1	few	TRBV12-3/TRBV12-4
CASSLAWPGGLVEGHHTYGYTF	TGTGCCAGCAGCTTAGCGTGGCCAGGGGGCCTGGTTGAAGGACACCATACTTATGGCTACACCTTC	TRBD1	TRBJ1-2	.	TRBV7-8
CASSQVSLAADQPQHF	TGTGCCAGCAGCCAAGTATCCCTGGCAGCGGATCAGCCCCAGCATTTT	.	TRBJ1-5	.	TRBV4-2
CASSPRRAPGHGYTF	TGTGCCAGCAGTCCTCGGAGGGCTCCCGGCCATGGCTACACCTTC	.	TRBJ1-2	.	TRBV6-1
CASSLAGSRTGELFF	TGTGCCAGCAGCTTGGCCGGTAGTCGGACCGGGGAGCTGTTTTTT	.	TRBJ2-2	.	TRBV5-6
CASSQDTNQPQHF	TGCGCCAGCAGCCAGGACACCAATCAGCCCCAGCATTTT	.	TRBJ1-5	.	TRBV5-1
CASSLGTGDWDEQFF	TGTGCCAGCAGCCTCGGGACAGGTGATTGGGATGAGCAGTTCTTC	TRBD1	TRBJ2-1	.	TRBV14
CASSHEIPGQGDGYTF	TGCGCCAGCAGCCACGAAATTCCGGGACAGGGGGATGGCTACACCTTC	TRBD1	TRBJ1-2	.	TRBV4-1
CASSVDVRTNTGELFF	TGTGCCAGCAGCGTAGATGTCAGAACGAACACCGGGGAGCTGTTTTTT	.	TRBJ2-2	.	TRBV9
CASSLVRQGELFF	TGTGCCAGCAGCTTAGTCCGACAGGGCGAGCTGTTTTTT	TRBD1	TRBJ2-2	.	TRBV7-8
CASSPSAGTGHTEAFF	TGTGCCAGCAGTCCATCCGCCGGGACAGGGCACACTGAAGCTTTCTTT	TRBD1	TRBJ1-1	few	TRBV28
CASSKDRGGQETQYF	TGCGCCAGCAGCAAGGACAGGGGGGGTCAAGAGACCCAGTACTTC	TRBD1	TRBJ2-5	.	TRBV10-2
CASSFGTSLTGELFF	TGTGCCAGCAGCTTTGGGACTAGCCTCACCGGGGAGCTGTTTTTT	TRBD2	TRBJ2-2	.	TRBV5-6
CATRTGGGSFGNTIYF	TGTGCCACCAGGACGGGGGGCGGTAGCTTCGGAAACACCATATATTTT	.	TRBJ1-3	few	TRBV15
CASSYSAGSYNEQFF	TGTGCCAGCAGTTACTCGGCGGGCTCCTACAATGAGCAGTTCTTC	.	TRBJ2-1	.	TRBV6-5
CASSPTGGSVTDTQYF	TGCGCCAGCAGCCCGACAGGGGGCAGCGTCACAGATACGCAGTATTTT	TRBD1	TRBJ2-3	few	TRBV5-1
CASSLSASETQYF	TGTGCCAGCAGTTTAAGCGCCTCAGAGACCCAGTACTTC	.	TRBJ2-5	.	TRBV12-3/TRBV12-4
CATSDLDRAGVDTQYF	TGTGCCACCAGTGATTTGGACAGGGCAGGAGTCGATACGCAGTATTTT	TRBD1	TRBJ2-3	.	TRBV24-1
CASSEGTSGVLQETQYF	TGTGCCAGCAGTGAAGGAACTAGCGGGGTATTACAAGAGACCCAGTACTTC	TRBD2	TRBJ2-5	.	TRBV2